The clone carrying this T cell receptor beta chain appeared many times. Both TCR beta VDJ combination and CDR3 sequence profiling were carried out. Genomic DNA was the template for this profiling. One entry per CDR3 protein, called by TCRdb with MiXCR from the reads. The table shows 160,000 or so distinct CDR3 sequences, with 45% to 50% occurring only once. The data are from a study of CD8+CD57+ T cells in acquired aplastic anemia. Study background: On average, sorted CD4+ and CD8+ cells gave around 3.3 ug of DNA.

Sequencing was done on patients that had shown CD8+CD57+ cell expansion by flow cytometry. This sequence was found in a human donor with aplastic anemia. The sample was sorted CD4+, CD8+, or CD8+CD57+ T cells (not recorded which) from PBMCs.

The chain's CDR3 is CASSKLGEGIGSTALFF. The CDR3 coding sequence is TGTGCCAGCAGTAAATTGGGGGAGGGTATAGGAAGTACCGCCCTGTTTTTT. The chain is built from TRBV2 and TRBJ1-4, with D tentatively TRBD1 (5 bases). This CDR3 region has 17 residues. V gave up 5 bases and J gave up 14 bases, with 30 bases separating them. From germline, CDR1 is SNHLY and CDR2 FYNNEI.